This TCR beta chain derives from a study of shared clonotypes between healthy human individuals (dated by TCRdb to 2018 to 2020). General notes on the study: Three men and a couple of women, aged 18 to 49 years, made up the cohort. For each donor, three plates each were used for CD4 naive and CD4 memory, two plates were used for CD8 naive, and one plate was used for CD8 memory. Blood TCR repertoires of five healthy adults were deeply sequenced to estimate repertoire size and the extent of clonotype sharing between individuals. Different laboratories and diverse techniques were used to prepare libraries and sequence TCR repertoires, to increase sequencing depth and limit assay-specific biases. Between about 0.8 and 8.9 billion PBMCs per donor were obtained by leukapheresis.

Results and caveats for the whole study, not just this receptor: The genetic and exposure-history diversity represented was limited by the small number of donors. Even with the large sequencing depth, rarefaction of the sorted-subset datasets indicated that sequencing was incomplete. Sampling was limited to blood, and TCR repertoires in tissue likely differ from TCR repertoires in blood. When several donors were compared, the shared fraction of clonotypes was about 5% for naive CD4, around 4% for naive CD8, 2.3% for memory CD4, and under 0.5% for memory CD8. Compared with non-shared clonotypes, clonotypes shared by all four sorted-subset donors had higher generation probabilities. Naive subsets generally had larger estimated clonotype richness than memory subsets did. Pairwise subsampling led to the expectation that sequencing depth would affect the degree of clonotype sharing among donors.

Healthy HIV-negative adults with no recently reported acute infections or vaccinations were included as donors. Every donor was a Caucasian adult residing in Nashville, Tennessee, USA. The CD8 memory samples were a combination of magnetically selected CD45RO+ cells and CCR7-negative CD45RA+ effector memory (TemRA) cells. After blood collection by leukapheresis, PBMCs were isolated using Ficoll-Histopaque density gradient centrifugation and then cryopreserved in the vapor phase of liquid nitrogen. Analytical flow cytometry was used to check the purity and quantity of each magnetically sorted T cell population. Each sorted fraction had its genomic DNA isolated and then quantified by UV absorbance on a Nanodrop 2000c. The germline V gene (reference sequence) sets CDR1 to MNHEY and CDR2 to SMNVEV. CDR3 length: 16 amino acids, cysteine to phenylalanine. Only the CDR3 DNA is retained, 48 bases long and in frame from the first base. The junction carries 18 bases between V and J, which are trimmed by 5 bases and 5 bases respectively.

TCR CDR3 regions were amplified from genomic DNA by multiplex PCR using the deep immunoSEQ assay. Extracted genomic DNA from each cell subset was distributed evenly across all wells of several immunoSEQ 96-well plates, and each plate was treated as a replicate. For sorted subsets, about 210 ng of genomic DNA, equivalent to roughly 33,000 T cell genomes, went into each replicate PCR. Purified libraries were measured with a Qubit 3.0 fluorometer, size-checked on a Bioanalyzer 2100, and measured again with the KAPA Library Quantification kit. Each immunoSEQ 96-well plate was sequenced on its own single-read 150-cycle Illumina NextSeq 550 flow cell. The paper's processing steps were these. Because the immunoSEQ output included only junctional sequences and no quality scores, the filtering could not be the same as the filtering used for full-length reads. Sequences were annotated with PyIR, a Python wrapper for IgBLAST v1.9, and V/J genes and CDR3 were assigned using IMGT germline references. Reads were removed for weak V/J assignments (E-value above 1e-6), missing CDR3, stop codons, out-of-frame junctions, or ambiguous translated residues. V3J clonotypes were defined as sequences sharing the same inferred V gene, J gene, and CDR3 amino acid sequence. The percentage overlap between two repertoires was calculated by dividing the number of shared unique clonotypes by the size of the smaller repertoire. Repertoire richness was assessed with RTK rarefaction, the Chao1 estimator, and Recon v2.1 estimates of unobserved clonotypes. OLGA was used to compute generation probabilities for all TCRbeta clonotypes that the gDNA method yielded from a handful of donors. TCRdb mirrors the immuneACCESS table, restricted to in-frame sequences. Some clones are absent from its copies; in checked studies, under half trace to an unresolved V gene, and the reason for the others is unknown. V and J calls and clone size come straight from that table; D and trimming were deduced from the DNA. The sample table records 600,000 to 750,000 clones; around 90% of these occur just once. The ten largest account for around a third of the sample.

For this clone: Its recognized antigen is unknown. There are no base qualities to consult, and no much larger clone falls within one base.

The clonotype was recovered from a man aged 18 to 29 in good health. Some clones in this sample may be carry-over from other donors' samples. The sequenced sample was memory CD8+ T cells from PBMCs. Reading the label with the study, this specimen's cell subset or site is: CD45RO+ cells pooled with CCR7-negative TemRA cells. The V gene is TRBV27 and the J gene is TRBJ1-4, with the D gene too uncertain to name. The DNA sequence reads TGTGCCAGCAGTCCCCACAGAGGAAGCCTAAATGAAAAACTGTTTTTT. Translated, this gives CASSPHRGSLNEKLFF. This CDR3, with the reference TRBV27 and TRBJ1-4 proteins standing in past its ends, gives the full variable domain EAQVTQNPRYLITVTGKKLTVTCSQNMNHEYMSWYRQDPGLGLRQIYYSMNVEVTDKGDVPEGYKVSRKEKRNFPLILESPSPNQTSLYFCASSPHRGSLNEKLFFGSGTQLSVL.